This T cell receptor (beta chain) emerged from a study of identical twins. The study's findings and limits: Clonotypes of the beta chain that were abundant in cord blood carried fewer insertions (memory repertoires showed none). When twins shared out-of-frame alpha sequences, those sequences had excess low generation probability. Rather than following the same donors, the conclusions depended on cross-sectional statistical analysis.

As concerns this clonotype: The target antigen is unknown.

CDR3 length: 20 amino acids. Germline trimming cut 0 bases from V and 6 bases from J; bases unmatched to any gene: 19. CDR1 and CDR2 (germline): SGHRS, YFSETQ. TCRdb re-called the 5' RACE reads through MiXCR, storing one row per CDR3 protein. This sample has about 660,000 distinct CDR3 sequences, with 8.5% to 9.5% found just once. Everyone who donated was a healthy Caucasian. The same sample was also studied in work on yellow fever vaccine responses in identical twins.

The sample consisted of PBMCs. The V and J genes are TRBV5-1 and TRBJ2-1; 9 bases line up with TRBD2. This TCR came from a woman between 18 and 29 years old in good health. CDR3 sequence: CASSLARKRGAETLSNEQFF. In nucleotides, the CDR3 is TGCGCCAGCAGCTTGGCCCGGAAGCGGGGGGCCGAGACGTTATCCAATGAGCAGTTCTTC. Full variable domain (missing parts from reference TRBV5-1 and TRBJ2-1): KAGVTQTPRYLIKTRGQQVTLSCSPISGHRSVSWYQQTPGQGLQFLFEYFSETQRNKGNFPGRFSGRQFSNSRSEMNVSTLELGDSALYLCASSLARKRGAETLSNEQFFGPGTRLTVL.